Reported below is one T cell receptor beta chain. The antigen is unknown. This sample was included in a study of T cell responses to AZD1222 COVID-19 vaccine. Broader study findings: Most donors were white British and more were female, and clonal diversity was possibly underestimated.

Assay used: immunoSEQ multiplex PCR; TCRdb lists only in-frame clones, some missing. The table records 200,000 to 300,000 clones, 90% to 95% of them present only once. V gave up 0 bases and J gave up 0 bases, with 8 bases separating them. This CDR3 is built from 15 residues. CDR1 MNHEY and CDR2 SVGAGI come from the germline V gene. The clonotype was recovered from an adult in good health. The chain carries TRBV6-5 and TRBJ1-1; D call uncertain. The specimen comprised peripheral blood, sampled on day 0 of AZD1222 vaccination. CDR3 coding DNA: TGTGCCAGCAGTTACTCGGGTCAGATGAACACTGAAGCTTTCTTT. Amino acid sequence: CASSYSGQMNTEAFF.